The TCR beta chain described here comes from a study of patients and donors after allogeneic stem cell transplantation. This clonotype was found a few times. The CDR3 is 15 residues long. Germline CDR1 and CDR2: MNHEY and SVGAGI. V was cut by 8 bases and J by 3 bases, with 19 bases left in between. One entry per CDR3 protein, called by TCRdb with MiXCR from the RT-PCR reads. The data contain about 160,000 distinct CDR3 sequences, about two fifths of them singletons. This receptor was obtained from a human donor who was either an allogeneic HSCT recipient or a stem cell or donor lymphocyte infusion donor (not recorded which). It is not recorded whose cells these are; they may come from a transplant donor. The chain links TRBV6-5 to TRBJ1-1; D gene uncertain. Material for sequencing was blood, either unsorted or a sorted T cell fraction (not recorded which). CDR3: CASGLGPFGDTEAFF. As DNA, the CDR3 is TGTGCCAGCGGGCTCGGACCCTTCGGGGACACTGAAGCTTTCTTT.